This T cell receptor beta chain was profiled in a study of STAT3 mutations in large granular lymphocyte leukemia. The repertoire was sequenced with immunoSEQ multiplex PCR; TCRdb's copy has only in-frame clones and lacks some. Here the sample spans some 10,000 clones, approximately 50% being singletons. As concerns this clone: Its antigen is not known.

Overall study findings and caveats: In about 30% of the 18 patients, new TCR clonotypes emerged after therapy. Every T-cell large granular lymphocyte leukemia patient had at least one immunodominant TCR beta clonotype.

The material sequenced was peripheral blood mononuclear cells. The clonotype comes from a boy between 10 and 17 years old with T-cell large granular lymphocyte leukemia. Some clones in this sample may be carry-over from other donors' samples.

CDR3 in DNA: TGTGCCAGCAGCTTCGGGGTGGAGACCCAGTACTTC. As protein: CASSFGVETQYF. The chain recombines TRBV7-9 with TRBJ2-5, with a tentative D call TRBD2 (5 bases). From germline, CDR1 is SEHNR and CDR2 FQNEAQ (reference sequence). Trimming left V 3 bases short and J 5 bases short, with 7 bases between. The CDR3 length is 12 residues. The full variable domain, rest sourced from reference TRBV7-9 and TRBJ2-5, is DTGVSQNPRHKITKRGQNVTFRCDPISEHNRLYWYRQTLGQGPEFLTYFQNEAQLEKSRLLSDRFSAERPKGSFSTLEIQRTEQGDSAMYLCASSFGVETQYFGPGTRLLVL.